This record concerns one T cell receptor beta chain sequence. The data derive from a study of blood T cell repertoires in COVID-19. Background on the study: From T cells, B-cell-depleted T cells, or PBMCs came the material, which was cDNA or gDNA.

CDR1 and CDR2 from the germline V gene are LNHDA and SQIVND (reference sequence). The V and J ends lost 5 bases and 1 base respectively, with 14 bases between them. This CDR3 has 15 residues. Libraries were prepared by immunoSEQ multiplex PCR; TCRdb keeps only in-frame clonotypes and omits some of them. The top ten hold around 13% of the sample, which has a few hundred thousand clones, 65% to 90% seen once. The chain uses TRBV19 and TRBJ1-1, with D uncertain. This clonotype originated in a woman between 65 and 79 years old with COVID-19, enrolled during active disease. The sample comprised peripheral blood. The CDR3 region has the DNA TGTGCCAGTAGTCCCCCGGGAAAGAAGAACACTGAAGCTTTCTTT. Translation gives CASSPPGKKNTEAFF.